Each of the 20 T cell receptor beta chains below was sequenced from the same sample in a study of cytomegalovirus exposure and HLA in healthy donors (TCRdb year 2017). Library creation used the immunoSEQ multiplex PCR assay. A mixture of 60 forward primers for TCR Vbeta segments and 13 reverse primers for TCR Jbeta segments was used in the multiplex PCR. Not all clones reach the TCRdb copy of this immuneACCESS table, which keeps in-frame sequences only. Checked studies attribute under half of the gap to unresolved V genes and leave the rest unexplained. In all, the sample holds fewer than 90,000 clones, and around 76% of those were seen once. The ten largest make up around 10% of the sample. Input material: PBMCs. Receptors originate from a young man in good health and CMV-seropositive.

This chain joins TRBV2 and TRBJ1-2; TRBD1 might be the D (6 bases). Trimming removed 3 bases from V and 4 bases from J, with 12 bases in between. The CDR3 covers 14 residues. From germline, CDR1 is SNHLY and CDR2 FYNNEI. In nucleotides, the CDR3 is TGTGCCAGCAGTGATGGGGGGGGGCCCTATGGCTACACCTTC. Translating it yields CASSDGGGPYGYTF.

This chain joins TRBV7-2 and TRBJ1-1, with D perhaps matching TRBD1 (6 bases). There are 16 residues in the CDR3. Germline CDR1 is SGHTA and CDR2 is FQGNSA. V dropped 5 bases and J dropped 2 bases, with 18 bases sitting between them. The CDR3 reads CASSRERGGVNTEAFF. The DNA of the CDR3 is TGTGCCAGCAGCCGAGAGAGGGGGGGCGTAAACACTGAAGCTTTCTTT.

This chain uses TRBV5-5 with TRBJ1-2, with TRBD1 as a possible D gene (5 bases). Germline loops: CDR1 SGHKS, CDR2 YYEKEE (reference sequence). CDR3 size: 13 residues. Between the trimmed V and J ends, which lost 0 bases and 7 bases, there was a span of 10 bases. The DNA of the CDR3 is TGTGCCAGCAGCTTGGTCAGGGCCGGTGGCTACACCTTC. Translated: CASSLVRAGGYTF.

This chain joins TRBV4-1 and TRBJ2-2, with TRBD1 matching 9 bases. This CDR3 spans 15 amino acids. Germline V CDR1 and CDR2: MGHRA, YSYEKL. V gave up 3 bases and J gave up 6 bases; unmatched junction bases: 5. The CDR3 sequence is CASSHRDRAAGELFF. The DNA of the CDR3 is TGCGCCAGCAGCCACCGGGACAGGGCGGCCGGGGAGCTGTTTTTT.

The rearrangement uses TRBV14 and TRBJ2-1; 8 nucleotides align to TRBD1. The junction had 14 bases not matched to a gene; V was cut back by 9 bases and J by 10 bases. CDR1 is SGHDN and CDR2 is FVKESK in the germline V gene. The CDR3 covers 14 residues. CDR3 bases: TGTGCCAGTCAGGGGGCGTCCAGCCGAGGGGAGCAGTTCTTC. Translated: CASQGASSRGEQFF. Combining the CDR3 with reference TRBV14 and TRBJ2-1 gives the whole variable domain EAGVTQFPSHSVIEKGQTVTLRCDPISGHDNLYWYRRVMGKEIKFLLHFVKESKQDESGMPNNRFLAERTGGTYSTLKVQPAELEDSGVYFCASQGASSRGEQFFGPGTRLTVL.

The chain carries TRBV5-1 and TRBJ1-2; 9 nucleotides agree with TRBD1. The germline V gene encodes CDR1 SGHRS and CDR2 YFSETQ. The CDR3 has 19 amino acids. Unmatched junction bases numbered 23, after V lost 4 bases and J lost 7 bases. The CDR3 DNA sequence: TGCGCCAGCAGCCCCGATCGAGTCACCTGGACAGGGGACGTAAGTGGCTACACCTTC. It codes for CASSPDRVTWTGDVSGYTF.

The gene calls are TRBV9 and TRBJ2-2; D uncertain. This CDR3 has 13 residues. V was pared by 6 bases and J by 0 bases, with 6 bases between. In germline, CDR1 is SGDLS, CDR2 YYNGEE. The CDR3 protein is CASTTANTGELFF. The DNA for the CDR3 is TGTGCCAGCACTACCGCGAACACCGGGGAGCTGTTTTTT. The full variable domain, in which reference TRBV9 and TRBJ2-2 provide the parts outside the CDR3, is DSGVTQTPKHLITATGQRVTLRCSPRSGDLSVYWYQQSLDQGLQFLIQYYNGEERAKGNILERFSAQQFPDLHSELNLSSLELGDSALYFCASTTANTGELFFGEGSRLTVL.

The chain combines TRBV18 with TRBJ1-2; unclear D gene. V was pared by 4 bases and J by 0 bases, with 12 bases between. Germline assignment: CDR1 KGHSH and CDR2 LQKENI. The CDR3 consists of 15 residues. CDR3: CASSLEVPTNYGYTF. The CDR3 DNA sequence: TGTGCCAGCTCACTGGAGGTGCCCACTAACTATGGCTACACCTTC. Together with reference TRBV18 and TRBJ1-2, the CDR3 gives the full variable domain: NAGVMQNPRHLVRRRGQEARLRCSPMKGHSHVYWYRQLPEEGLKFMVYLQKENIIDESGMPKERFSAEFPKEGPSILRIQQVVRGDSAAYFCASSLEVPTNYGYTFGSGTRLTVV.

The DNA for the CDR3 is TGTGCCAGCCTCCTTGCTAACGGGGGGCAAGAGACCCAGTACTTC. The encoded protein is CASLLANGGQETQYF. V and J are TRBV2 and TRBJ2-5, with 7 bases matching TRBD2. CDR1 and CDR2 (germline): SNHLY, FYNNEI. The CDR3 is 15 amino acids. V lost 8 bases, J lost 2 bases, and 11 bases stayed unmatched.

The chain carries TRBV15 and TRBJ2-7; D is ambiguous. The CDR3 extends over 12 amino acids. Germline CDR1 and CDR2: LNHNV and YYDKDF (reference sequence). V lost 3 bases to trimming and J lost 3 bases, with 6 bases between them. CDR3 residues: CATSSNSYEQYF. The CDR3 nucleotides are TGTGCCACCAGCAGTAATAGCTACGAGCAGTACTTC.

This sequence joins TRBV2 and TRBJ2-1; 7 nucleotides align to TRBD2. V shed 6 bases, J shed 7 bases, and the junction held 9 bases outside the gene matches. In germline, CDR1 is SNHLY, CDR2 FYNNEI. The CDR3 is made up of 14 amino acids. DNA of the CDR3: TGTGCCAGCAGAGAAAATGGGGGGGGAAATGAGCAGTTCTTC. Translation gives CASRENGGGNEQFF.

This chain uses TRBV6-6 with TRBJ1-4, with a tentative D call TRBD1 (6 bases). Germline V gene lookup returns CDR1 MNHNY and CDR2 SVGAGI (reference sequence). V lost 6 bases to trimming and J lost 7 bases, with 18 bases between them. The CDR3 extends over 15 amino acids. CDR3 nucleotides: TGTGCCAGCAGATCCCTAGGACAGTGGAGTGAAAAACTGTTTTTT. Its protein product is CASRSLGQWSEKLFF.

This chain links TRBV11-3 with TRBJ2-1; tentatively, D is TRBD1 (5 bases). The CDR3 runs 15 residues. Between the trimmed V and J ends, which lost 4 bases and 4 bases, there was a span of 14 bases. Germline CDR1 is SGHNT and CDR2 is YENEEA. In DNA, the CDR3 is TGTGCCAGCAGCTCAGACAGTCCACCTTACAATGAGCAGTTCTTC. Translated, it gives CASSSDSPPYNEQFF.

The chain is built from TRBV5-1 and TRBJ1-1; 7 bases map to TRBD1. With V trimmed by 0 bases and J by 1 base, 3 bases remained unmatched. The CDR3 totals 15 residues. Germline assignment: CDR1 SGHRS and CDR2 YFSETQ. CDR3 region: CASSLGPGGNTEAFF. CDR3 DNA: TGCGCCAGCAGCTTGGGTCCAGGGGGGAACACTGAAGCTTTCTTT.

The chain joins TRBV10-3 to TRBJ2-3; 16 bases agree with TRBD2. CDR3 length: 18 amino acids. J lost 3 bases, V lost 3 bases, and 6 bases had no gene match. The germline CDR1 and CDR2 sequences are ENHRY and SYGVKD. The CDR3 sequence is CAISDSLGLAGGTDTQYF. As DNA, the CDR3 is TGTGCCATCAGTGATAGTTTGGGACTAGCGGGGGGGACAGATACGCAGTATTTT.

The genes are TRBV7-9 and TRBJ1-5; D unclear. Germline CDR1 and CDR2: SEHNR and FQNEAQ (reference sequence). The CDR3 sequence is 13 residues long. V was clipped by 4 bases and J by 0 bases, with 4 bases between them. CDR3 amino acids: CASSYNSNQPQHF. The CDR3 DNA sequence: TGTGCCAGCAGCTATAATAGCAATCAGCCCCAGCATTTT.

V usage is TRBV30 and J usage is TRBJ1-2, with no clear D. The CDR3 is made up of 14 amino acids. Germline loops: CDR1 GTSNPN, CDR2 SVGIG (reference sequence). Trimming pared 3 bases from V and 5 bases from J, leaving 16 bases between. The chain's CDR3 is CAWRSFRAPYGYTF. CDR3 DNA sequence: TGTGCCTGGAGGTCCTTCCGAGCGCCTTATGGCTACACCTTC.

The chain uses TRBV12-5 and TRBJ1-5; no definite D call. V was cut by 5 bases and J by 5 bases, with 4 bases left in between. Germline CDR1 LGHNT, CDR2 FRNRAP. This CDR3 has 11 amino acids. CDR3 in amino acids: CASGPYQPQHF. CDR3 DNA sequence: TGTGCTAGTGGTCCCTATCAGCCCCAGCATTTT.

This clone came up a few times. The rearrangement links TRBV6-1 to TRBJ1-2; D remains ambiguous. V lost 2 bases and J lost 7, with 8 bases in between. Germline V gene sequence: CDR1 MNHNS, CDR2 SASEGT. The CDR3 length is 12 residues. The chain's CDR3 is CASSERVRGYTF. The CDR3 bases are TGTGCCAGCAGTGAACGGGTACGTGGCTACACCTTC.

This clone was observed a single time. The chain combines TRBV6-4 with TRBJ2-4; TRBD2 might be the D (7 bases). CDR3 length equals 14 residues. Germline V gene data show CDR1 as MRHNA and CDR2 as SNTAGT. Trimming shortened V by 3 bases and J by 8 bases, and 14 bases separated the two germline ends. The CDR3 reads CASSEGGAGDIQYF. CDR3 nucleotide sequence: TGTGCCAGCAGTGAAGGGGGGGCCGGAGACATTCAGTACTTC.